This is a list of T cell receptor beta chains from one sample in a study of cytomegalovirus exposure and HLA in healthy donors. Repertoires were generated with immunoSEQ multiplex PCR, while TCRdb's copy carries only in-frame clones and drops some. The sample has 170,000 or so clones; approximately 80% are singletons. Sequencing was performed on PBMCs. These receptors came from a young woman in good health and CMV-seronegative. The CDR3 runs from the conserved cysteine through the conserved F or W. A D gene is named only where the DNA matches it firmly. Size is omitted from some rows. Given values are once, few, many or a class for expanded clones.

j_gene: TRBJ1-2
v_gene: TRBV2
d_gene: TRBD1
abundance: few
CDR3aa: CASNLEGALGYTF
CDR3nt: TGTGCCAGCAACCTGGAGGGGGCTCTTGGCTACACCTTC

j_gene: TRBJ2-5
v_gene: TRBV10-1
d_gene: .
abundance: .
CDR3aa: CASSESRETQYF
CDR3nt: TGCGCCAGCAGTGAATCGCGGGAGACCCAGTACTTC

j_gene: TRBJ1-2
v_gene: TRBV27
d_gene: TRBD1
abundance: .
CDR3aa: CASSLWEDRGHHGYTF
CDR3nt: TGTGCCAGCAGTTTATGGGAGGACAGGGGGCATCATGGCTACACCTTC

j_gene: TRBJ1-3
v_gene: TRBV5-4
d_gene: TRBD1
abundance: .
CDR3aa: CASSPGDRGIGNTIYF
CDR3nt: TGTGCCAGCAGCCCCGGGGACAGGGGAATCGGAAACACCATATATTTT

j_gene: TRBJ1-2
v_gene: TRBV29-1
d_gene: .
abundance: .
CDR3aa: CSVETSGRFPGSYTF
CDR3nt: TGCAGCGTTGAAACGTCTGGCAGGTTCCCCGGGAGCTACACCTTC

j_gene: TRBJ2-1
v_gene: TRBV5-4
d_gene: .
abundance: .
CDR3aa: CASSLGLGDNEQFF
CDR3nt: TGTGCCAGCAGCTTGGGACTAGGAGACAATGAGCAGTTCTTC

j_gene: TRBJ2-3
v_gene: TRBV5-1
d_gene: .
abundance: few
CDR3aa: CASSFTGPDTQYF
CDR3nt: TGCGCCAGCAGCTTTACAGGGCCAGATACGCAGTATTTT

j_gene: TRBJ1-1
v_gene: TRBV30
d_gene: TRBD1
abundance: .
CDR3aa: CAWSVGPGGEAFF
CDR3nt: TGTGCCTGGAGTGTAGGGCCAGGGGGTGAAGCTTTCTTT

j_gene: TRBJ2-1
v_gene: TRBV7-3
d_gene: .
abundance: once
CDR3aa: CASSLTREDEQFF
CDR3nt: TGTGCCAGCAGCTTAACGCGGGAAGATGAGCAGTTCTTC

j_gene: TRBJ1-6
v_gene: TRBV2
d_gene: .
abundance: .
CDR3aa: CASTGTRSPLHF
CDR3nt: TGTGCCAGCACGGGGACTCGGTCACCCCTCCACTTT

j_gene: TRBJ2-7
v_gene: TRBV27
d_gene: .
abundance: once
CDR3aa: CASSPPGRGYYEQYF
CDR3nt: TGTGCCAGCAGTCCCCCCGGGAGAGGTTATTACGAGCAGTACTTC

j_gene: TRBJ2-3
v_gene: TRBV19
d_gene: TRBD2
abundance: .
CDR3aa: CASSIEAGVRDTQYF
CDR3nt: TGTGCCAGTAGTATAGAAGCGGGGGTGCGGGATACGCAGTATTTT

j_gene: TRBJ1-1
v_gene: TRBV11-2
d_gene: .
abundance: few
CDR3aa: CASSLVREGIEAFF
CDR3nt: TGTGCCAGCAGCTTAGTACGGGAGGGGATCGAAGCTTTCTTT

j_gene: TRBJ1-2
v_gene: TRBV4-2
d_gene: TRBD1
abundance: .
CDR3aa: CASSQGTGNNYGYTF
CDR3nt: TGTGCCAGCAGCCAAGGGACAGGAAATAACTATGGCTACACCTTC

j_gene: TRBJ2-7
v_gene: TRBV27
d_gene: .
abundance: .
CDR3aa: CASSLEGGLAYEQYF
CDR3nt: TGTGCCAGCAGTTTAGAGGGGGGGTTAGCCTACGAGCAGTACTTC

j_gene: TRBJ1-1
v_gene: TRBV6-6
d_gene: TRBD1
abundance: .
CDR3aa: CASTAGTGDGSTEAFF
CDR3nt: TGTGCCAGCACTGCCGGGACAGGGGATGGAAGCACTGAAGCTTTCTTT

j_gene: TRBJ2-7
v_gene: TRBV5-1
d_gene: .
abundance: .
CDR3aa: CASSDIDRLTYEQYF
CDR3nt: TGCGCCAGCAGCGACATCGACAGGTTGACATACGAGCAGTACTTC

j_gene: TRBJ2-7
v_gene: TRBV4-1
d_gene: TRBD1
abundance: .
CDR3aa: CASSQALLQGPERYF
CDR3nt: TGCGCCAGCAGCCAAGCCCTCTTACAGGGGCCCGAGCGGTACTTC

j_gene: TRBJ2-5
v_gene: TRBV5-1
d_gene: .
abundance: .
CDR3aa: CASSVQGRGHSRVEQYF
CDR3nt: TGCGCCAGCAGCGTCCAGGGGCGCGGGCACTCGAGGGTGGAGCAGTACTTC

j_gene: TRBJ2-7
v_gene: TRBV5-5
d_gene: TRBD1
abundance: .
CDR3aa: CASTPGQGAAYEQYF
CDR3nt: TGTGCCAGCACGCCGGGACAGGGGGCCGCCTACGAGCAGTACTTC

j_gene: TRBJ2-2
v_gene: TRBV9
d_gene: TRBD2
abundance: .
CDR3aa: CASSVLAGGTGELFF
CDR3nt: TGTGCCAGCAGCGTACTAGCGGGAGGCACCGGGGAGCTGTTTTTT

j_gene: TRBJ2-7
v_gene: TRBV10-3
d_gene: TRBD2
abundance: .
CDR3aa: CAISGGTSGRAHEQYF
CDR3nt: TGTGCCATCAGTGGTGGGACTAGCGGGAGGGCCCACGAGCAGTACTTC

j_gene: TRBJ2-1
v_gene: TRBV13
d_gene: .
abundance: once
CDR3aa: CASSPRRRFNEQFF
CDR3nt: TGTGCCAGCAGCCCGCGCCGTCGATTCAATGAGCAGTTCTTC

j_gene: TRBJ1-1
v_gene: TRBV29-1
d_gene: .
abundance: few
CDR3aa: CSVTKDQVLGNTEAFF
CDR3nt: TGCAGCGTTACTAAAGACCAAGTACTGGGGAACACTGAAGCTTTCTTT

j_gene: TRBJ1-1
v_gene: TRBV5-4
d_gene: TRBD1
abundance: .
CDR3aa: CASSLVGGSNTEAFF
CDR3nt: TGTGCCAGCAGCTTGGTAGGGGGCTCGAACACTGAAGCTTTCTTT

j_gene: TRBJ2-7
v_gene: TRBV7-9
d_gene: .
abundance: .
CDR3aa: CASSTNRDISYEQYF
CDR3nt: TGTGCCAGCAGCACCAACAGGGATATATCCTACGAGCAGTACTTC

j_gene: TRBJ2-7
v_gene: TRBV7-9
d_gene: .
abundance: .
CDR3aa: CASSLFPFRQGFYEQYF
CDR3nt: TGTGCCAGCAGCTTATTCCCGTTTCGGCAGGGCTTCTACGAGCAGTACTTC

j_gene: TRBJ2-1
v_gene: TRBV5-1
d_gene: TRBD2
abundance: .
CDR3aa: CASSLSSGISNEQFF
CDR3nt: TGCGCCAGCAGCTTGTCTAGCGGGATAAGCAATGAGCAGTTCTTC

j_gene: TRBJ1-5
v_gene: TRBV2
d_gene: .
abundance: .
CDR3aa: CASRNRDSNQPQHF
CDR3nt: TGTGCCAGCAGAAACAGGGATAGCAATCAGCCCCAGCATTTT

j_gene: TRBJ2-5
v_gene: TRBV10-2
d_gene: .
abundance: .
CDR3aa: CASRSGETQYF
CDR3nt: TGCGCCAGCAGGTCGGGGGAGACCCAGTACTTC

j_gene: TRBJ2-1
v_gene: TRBV12-5
d_gene: TRBD1
abundance: .
CDR3aa: CASGFVGTGIDEQFF
CDR3nt: TGTGCTAGTGGTTTTGTCGGGACAGGGATCGATGAGCAGTTCTTC

j_gene: TRBJ1-5
v_gene: TRBV28
d_gene: .
abundance: .
CDR3aa: CASSPGSYSNQPQHF
CDR3nt: TGTGCCAGCAGTCCGGGGTCATATAGCAATCAGCCCCAGCATTTT

j_gene: TRBJ1-5
v_gene: TRBV27
d_gene: TRBD1
abundance: .
CDR3aa: CASSPWGTGDQPQHF
CDR3nt: TGTGCCAGCAGTCCATGGGGGACAGGGGATCAGCCCCAGCATTTT

j_gene: TRBJ2-3
v_gene: TRBV7-6
d_gene: TRBD1
abundance: .
CDR3aa: CASSQNPGTGTDTQYF
CDR3nt: TGTGCCAGCAGCCAAAACCCCGGGACAGGAACAGATACGCAGTATTTT

j_gene: TRBJ2-7
v_gene: TRBV11-2
d_gene: TRBD1
abundance: .
CDR3aa: CASRRAGTGAYEQYF
CDR3nt: TGTGCCAGCAGACGGGCCGGGACAGGGGCCTACGAGCAGTACTTC

j_gene: TRBJ1-5
v_gene: TRBV19
d_gene: .
abundance: few
CDR3aa: CASSMGASLNQPQHF
CDR3nt: TGTGCCAGTAGTATGGGCGCCTCACTCAATCAGCCCCAGCATTTT

j_gene: TRBJ1-1
v_gene: TRBV5-1
d_gene: .
abundance: few
CDR3aa: CASISEESSTEAFF
CDR3nt: TGCGCCAGCATATCAGAGGAAAGCAGCACTGAAGCTTTCTTT

j_gene: TRBJ2-7
v_gene: TRBV9
d_gene: TRBD1
abundance: .
CDR3aa: CASSVGSTGEVYEQYF
CDR3nt: TGTGCCAGCAGCGTAGGGTCGACAGGGGAAGTTTACGAGCAGTACTTC

j_gene: TRBJ1-1
v_gene: TRBV18
d_gene: .
abundance: .
CDR3aa: CASSPPMAGAMNTEAFF
CDR3nt: TGTGCCAGCTCACCACCGATGGCCGGAGCCATGAACACTGAAGCTTTCTTT

j_gene: TRBJ2-3
v_gene: TRBV6-5
d_gene: .
abundance: .
CDR3aa: CASAGRLPTDTQYF
CDR3nt: TGTGCCAGCGCGGGGCGGCTCCCCACAGATACGCAGTATTTT

j_gene: TRBJ1-1
v_gene: TRBV7-2
d_gene: .
abundance: .
CDR3aa: CASSLQGGTEAFF
CDR3nt: TGTGCCAGCAGCTTACAGGGAGGCACTGAAGCTTTCTTT

j_gene: TRBJ2-1
v_gene: TRBV7-2
d_gene: TRBD2
abundance: once
CDR3aa: CASSLLAGGPYEQFF
CDR3nt: TGTGCCAGCAGCTTATTAGCGGGAGGGCCTTATGAGCAGTTCTTC

j_gene: TRBJ2-3
v_gene: TRBV4-1
d_gene: TRBD2
abundance: few
CDR3aa: CASSLSLGGIDTQYF
CDR3nt: TGCGCCAGCAGCCTTAGCCTCGGGGGGATAGATACGCAGTATTTT

j_gene: TRBJ1-1
v_gene: TRBV29-1
d_gene: .
abundance: few
CDR3aa: CSVEGENTEAFF
CDR3nt: TGCAGCGTTGAAGGCGAGAACACTGAAGCTTTCTTT

j_gene: TRBJ2-3
v_gene: TRBV9
d_gene: TRBD2
abundance: .
CDR3aa: CASSLSGGRLTDTQYF
CDR3nt: TGTGCCAGCAGCTTAAGCGGGGGGAGACTCACAGATACGCAGTATTTT

j_gene: TRBJ2-7
v_gene: TRBV18
d_gene: TRBD1
abundance: .
CDR3aa: CASSPRGTGGSYEQYF
CDR3nt: TGTGCCAGCTCACCAAGAGGGACAGGGGGCTCATACGAGCAGTACTTC

j_gene: TRBJ2-1
v_gene: TRBV27
d_gene: TRBD2
abundance: few
CDR3aa: CASSLVGREGSNEQFF
CDR3nt: TGTGCCAGCAGTTTAGTGGGGCGGGAGGGGAGTAATGAGCAGTTCTTC

j_gene: TRBJ1-2
v_gene: TRBV2
d_gene: TRBD1
abundance: .
CDR3aa: CASSTGQGVGYTF
CDR3nt: TGTGCCAGCAGTACGGGACAGGGAGTTGGCTACACCTTC

j_gene: TRBJ1-2
v_gene: TRBV19
d_gene: TRBD1
abundance: .
CDR3aa: CASSIWASGTGKGYTF
CDR3nt: TGTGCCAGTAGTATCTGGGCCTCCGGGACAGGGAAAGGCTACACCTTC

j_gene: TRBJ2-3
v_gene: TRBV4-3
d_gene: TRBD2
abundance: few
CDR3aa: CASSRLAESSTDTQYF
CDR3nt: TGCGCCAGCAGCCGACTAGCAGAAAGTAGCACAGATACGCAGTATTTT

j_gene: TRBJ2-3
v_gene: TRBV30
d_gene: TRBD2
abundance: .
CDR3aa: CAWSVFLRSAGGVPDTQYF
CDR3nt: TGTGCCTGGAGTGTATTTCTTAGGTCGGCGGGAGGGGTCCCAGATACGCAGTATTTT

j_gene: TRBJ2-7
v_gene: TRBV2
d_gene: .
abundance: .
CDR3aa: CASSEGRVSGTYEQYF
CDR3nt: TGTGCCAGCAGTGAAGGGCGGGTTAGCGGAACCTACGAGCAGTACTTC

j_gene: TRBJ1-1
v_gene: TRBV5-1
d_gene: .
abundance: .
CDR3aa: CASSLVVAGAMNTEAFF
CDR3nt: TGCGCCAGCAGCTTGGTCGTCGCAGGGGCTATGAACACTGAAGCTTTCTTT

j_gene: TRBJ2-7
v_gene: TRBV27
d_gene: TRBD1
abundance: .
CDR3aa: CASSYQGAYEQYF
CDR3nt: TGTGCCAGCAGTTACCAGGGGGCTTACGAGCAGTACTTC